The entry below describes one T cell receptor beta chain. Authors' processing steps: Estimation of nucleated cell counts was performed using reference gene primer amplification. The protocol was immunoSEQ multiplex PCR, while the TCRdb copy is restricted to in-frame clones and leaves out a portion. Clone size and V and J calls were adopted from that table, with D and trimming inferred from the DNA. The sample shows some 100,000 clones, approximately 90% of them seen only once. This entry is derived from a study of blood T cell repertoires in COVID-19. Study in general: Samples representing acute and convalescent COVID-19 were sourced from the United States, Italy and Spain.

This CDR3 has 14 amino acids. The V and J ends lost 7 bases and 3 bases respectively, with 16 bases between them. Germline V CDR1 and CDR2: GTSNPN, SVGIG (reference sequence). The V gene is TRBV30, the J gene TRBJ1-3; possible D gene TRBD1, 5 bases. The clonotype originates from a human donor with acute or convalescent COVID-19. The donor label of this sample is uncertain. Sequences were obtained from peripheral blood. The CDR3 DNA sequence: TGTGCCTACCTCAGGGTAGGTGGTGGAAACACCATATATTTT. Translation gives CAYLRVGGGNTIYF. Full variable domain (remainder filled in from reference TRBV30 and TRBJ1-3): SQTIHQWPATLVQPVGSPLSLECTVEGTSNPNLYWYRQAAGRGLQLLFYSVGIGQISSEVPQNLSASRPQDRQFILSSKKLLLSDSGFYLCAYLRVGGGNTIYFGEGSWLTVV.